Shown below are 5 T cell receptor beta chains from a single sample sequenced in a study of blood T cell repertoires in COVID-19. Assay: immunoSEQ multiplex PCR; the TCRdb copy retains only in-frame clones and omits some. Altogether 58,000 or so clones are present, 74% being singletons, with the ten largest covering 28%. Source material: peripheral blood. The receptors were gathered from an elderly woman with acute or convalescent COVID-19.

The chain employs TRBV29-1 and TRBJ2-7, with TRBD1 matching 8 bases. The CDR3 runs 12 residues. Germline V gene data show CDR1 as SQVTM and CDR2 as ANQGSEA. The V gene end was trimmed by 7 bases and the J gene end by 0 bases; junction bases not matched to a gene: 2. The DNA for the CDR3 is TGCAGCGGAGGGACAGGCTCCTACGAGCAGTACTTC. As protein: CSGGTGSYEQYF.

This rearrangement joins TRBV10-2 to TRBJ2-3; D unclear. Trimming removed 5 bases from V and 5 bases from J, with 14 bases in between. CDR3 length: 14 amino acids. Germline CDR1 WSHSY, CDR2 SAAADI. This CDR3 is CASSPSQFRDTQYF. CDR3 in DNA: TGCGCCAGCAGTCCTAGTCAATTCCGAGATACGCAGTATTTT.

This chain uses TRBV30 with TRBJ1-1; 7 bases align to TRBD1. Germline CDR1 is GTSNPN and CDR2 is SVGIG (reference sequence). The length of the CDR3 is 13 residues. The V gene end was trimmed by 3 bases and the J gene end by 3 bases; junction bases not matched to a gene: 4. CDR3 in amino acids: CAWRGGQDTEAFF. In DNA, the CDR3 is TGTGCCTGGAGGGGCGGACAGGACACTGAAGCTTTCTTT.

The chain carries TRBV27 and TRBJ1-5; TRBD1 aligns across 8 bases. Germline V gene data show CDR1 as MNHEY and CDR2 as SMNVEV (reference sequence). The ends lost 4 bases at V and 7 bases at J; junction bases unmatched: 12. This CDR3 is built from 16 residues. The CDR3 is CASSSHGTGGPQPQHF. DNA of the CDR3: TGTGCCAGCAGTTCTCATGGGACAGGCGGACCGCAGCCCCAGCATTTT.

The chain joins TRBV2 to TRBJ2-2, with D perhaps matching TRBD2 (6 bases). Trimming took off 7 bases at V and 7 bases at J, with 16 bases between the two ends. Germline V gene data show CDR1 as SNHLY and CDR2 as FYNNEI. This CDR3 has 14 residues. The CDR3 is CASIQSGAVGELFF. CDR3 coding DNA: TGTGCCAGCATTCAGTCGGGAGCCGTCGGGGAGCTGTTTTTT.